This T cell receptor beta chain was identified during a study of cytomegalovirus exposure and HLA in healthy donors. Study observations and caveats: Reportedly, HLA-A and HLA-B alleles of most subjects were accurately predicted from TCR beta. A later analysis found TCR association rates differed by HLA locus, highest for DRB1 and lowest for HLA-C.

Note on this clone: The target antigen is unknown.

The PCR made use of 60 Vbeta and 13 Jbeta primers. The protocol was immunoSEQ multiplex PCR, while the TCRdb copy is restricted to in-frame clones and leaves out a portion. The sample contains 99,000 or so clones, roughly 80% of which appear only once. This CDR3 spans 13 amino acids. Germline V CDR1 and CDR2: SGHVS, FNYEAQ. V gave up 1 base and J gave up 4 bases, with 7 bases separating them. The sequenced sample consisted of PBMCs. This TCR came from a man in his sixties in good health and CMV-seropositive. The V gene is TRBV7-6, the J gene TRBJ1-1; D call uncertain. CDR3 in amino acids: CASSLGAFTEAFF. The CDR3 DNA follows: TGTGCCAGCAGCTTAGGGGCTTTCACTGAAGCTTTCTTT.